Listed here are 23 T cell receptor beta chains from one sample, sequenced in a study of cytomegalovirus exposure and HLA in healthy donors. The PCR made use of 60 Vbeta and 13 Jbeta primers. Some clones are missing from TCRdb's copy, which holds only in-frame ones; the method was immunoSEQ multiplex PCR. The sample includes over 150,000 clones, under 90% of them seen just once. Material: PBMCs. These receptors all stem from a man aged 18 to 30 in good health and CMV-seronegative.

The rearrangement joins TRBV5-8 to TRBJ2-2; perhaps TRBD1 as D (7 bases). Trimming took 5 bases from V and 2 from J, leaving 13 bases between them. The CDR3 spans 15 residues. CDR1 is SGHTS, CDR2 YDEGEE, per germline. CDR3 residues: CASSSGGINTGELFF. DNA for the CDR3: TGTGCCAGCAGTTCAGGGGGGATCAACACCGGGGAGCTGTTTTTT.

The chain combines TRBV9 with TRBJ2-5; 12 bases line up with TRBD2. Germline CDR1 reads SGDLS; CDR2 reads YYNGEE. Trimming cost V 4 bases and J 4 bases; bases outside gene matches: 5. The CDR3 is 15 amino acids. The CDR3 DNA reads as TGTGCCAGCAGCCAGACTAGCGGGAGAGGAGAGACCCAGTACTTC. This codes for CASSQTSGRGETQYF.

The rearrangement joins TRBV7-9 to TRBJ1-2; 7 bases are shared with TRBD1. Germline V gives CDR1 SEHNR, CDR2 FQNEAQ (reference sequence). There are 14 residues in the CDR3. The V and J ends lost 4 bases and 0 bases, in that order; junction bases with no gene match: 2. The CDR3 reads CASSSQGANYGYTF. For the CDR3, the DNA is TGTGCCAGCAGCTCGCAGGGGGCTAACTATGGCTACACCTTC.

DNA for the CDR3: TGTGCCAGCAGCTTAGGTGAGGGTTCCTACAATGAGCAGTTCTTC. It yields the protein CASSLGEGSYNEQFF. The chain has TRBV11-2 and TRBJ2-1; a weak D match, TRBD2 (5 bases). Germline CDR1 is SGHAT and CDR2 is FQNNGV. The CDR3 is made up of 15 amino acids. Trimming pared 1 base from V and 1 base from J, leaving 8 bases between.

This clone has only one observation. CDR3 coding DNA: TGTGCCAGCAGGCGGACAGGGCAATCCTACGAGCAGTACTTC. This gives the protein CASRRTGQSYEQYF. The chain has TRBV14 and TRBJ2-7; 8 nucleotides match TRBD1. Looked up from germline, CDR1 is SGHDN and CDR2 is FVKESK. The V and J ends lost 6 bases and 1 base, in that order; junction bases with no gene match: 5. The CDR3 has 14 residues.

This sequence joins TRBV5-6 and TRBJ2-1; 10 bases fit TRBD2. The CDR3 loop spans 16 amino acids. V dropped 2 bases and J dropped 8; count of bases not matched to a gene: 10. From germline, CDR1 is SGHDT and CDR2 YYEEEE. The CDR3 coding sequence is TGTGCCAGCAGCTTTTCGGCTAGCGGGAGTGTTTATGAGCAGTTCTTC. Translated: CASSFSASGSVYEQFF.

The rearrangement uses TRBV5-1 and TRBJ2-1; the match to TRBD2 covers 12 bases. Germline V lookup: CDR1 SGHRS, CDR2 YFSETQ. The length of the CDR3 is 19 residues. V lost 3 bases and J lost 4; bases outside the gene matches: 14. The CDR3 here is CASSSRDRSSGGGYNEQFF. The CDR3 DNA is TGCGCCAGCAGCTCCCGGGACAGGTCTAGCGGGGGGGGATACAATGAGCAGTTCTTC.

This sequence joins TRBV10-1 and TRBJ1-1, with D maybe TRBD1 (6 bases). The CDR3 sequence is 13 residues long. Trimming left V 6 bases short and J 1 base short, with 9 bases between. In germline, CDR1 is WNHNN, CDR2 SYGVQD (reference sequence). CDR3 region: CASSGQTNTEAFF. The DNA for the CDR3 is TGCGCCAGCAGCGGACAGACGAACACTGAAGCTTTCTTT.

This clone has a handful of counts. The rearrangement links TRBV28 to TRBJ1-3, with TRBD1 matching 9 bases. CDR3 length equals 14 residues. Looked up from germline, CDR1 is MDHEN and CDR2 is SYDVKM. The V segment lost 5 bases and the J segment 7 bases; nucleotides outside the gene matches: 6. The CDR3 nucleotides read TGTGCCAGCAGTGGGAGGACAGGGGCCAACACCATATATTTT. Encoded protein: CASSGRTGANTIYF.

The chain carries TRBV23-1 and TRBJ2-5; TRBD1 agrees at 11 bases. The J call may be wrong; the DNA end is better matched by TRBJ2-7. TRBV23-1 is noted as an ORF with a role that remains uncertain. The CDR3 contains 18 residues. CDR3 DNA sequence: TGCGCCAGCAGTCAAAGGACAGGGGGCTTATGGAGGTCCTACGAGCAGTACTTC. This sequence encodes CASSQRTGGLWRSYEQYF.

The V call is TRBV29-1, the J call TRBJ2-5; D uncertain. The tail of the sequence fits TRBJ2-7 better, so the J call may be wrong. The germline gives CDR1 SQVTM, CDR2 ANQGSEA. The CDR3 has 11 residues. CDR3 sequence: CSVDVNYEQYF. The CDR3 coding sequence is TGCAGCGTTGACGTGAACTACGAGCAGTACTTC.

The chain uses TRBV10-3 and TRBJ2-5; D perhaps matches TRBD1 (5 bases). The better agreement between TRBJ2-7 and the DNA end casts doubt on the J call. CDR1 ENHRY and CDR2 SYGVKD come from the germline V gene. The CDR3 contains 14 residues. CDR3 coding DNA: TGTGCCATCAGTGAGACCAGGGTCGGGTACGAGCAGTACTTC. Its protein is CAISETRVGYEQYF.

The chain has TRBV6-1 and TRBJ2-5; 7 bases line up with TRBD2. The V and J ends lost 5 bases and 2 bases, in that order; junction bases with no gene match: 5. This CDR3 region has 14 residues. The V gene's germline CDR1 is MNHNS and CDR2 SASEGT. The chain's CDR3 is CASSHSSGQETQYF. The DNA of the CDR3 is TGTGCCAGCAGTCATTCTAGCGGACAAGAGACCCAGTACTTC.

The chain couples TRBV4-2 to TRBJ1-2; D may be TRBD1 (5 bases). V gave up 0 bases and J gave up 3 bases, with 8 bases separating them. Germline V lookup: CDR1 LGHNA, CDR2 YNFKEQ. This CDR3 is 14 amino acids long. The CDR3 DNA follows: TGTGCCAGCAGCCAAGAGGAGGGGTACTATGGCTACACCTTC. It codes for CASSQEEGYYGYTF.

The chain uses TRBV7-9 and TRBJ2-7, with 9 positions matching TRBD1. V lost 4 bases to trimming and J lost 4 bases; unmatched junction nucleotides: 11. This CDR3 spans 16 amino acids. Germline V gene sequence: CDR1 SEHNR, CDR2 FQNEAQ (reference sequence). The CDR3 sequence: CASSSAGTGRTYEQYF. The CDR3, as DNA: TGTGCCAGCAGCTCGGCGGGGACAGGGAGGACGTACGAGCAGTACTTC.

The chain links TRBV7-2 to TRBJ2-1; a weak D match, TRBD2 (7 bases). Germline values: CDR1 SGHTA, CDR2 FQGNSA. V was cut by 4 bases and J by 0 bases, with 19 bases left in between. The CDR3 is made up of 18 amino acids. The chain's CDR3 is CASSSRGASGSSYNEQFF. Here the CDR3 DNA reads TGTGCCAGCAGCTCGAGGGGGGCTAGCGGCAGCTCCTACAATGAGCAGTTCTTC. The entire variable domain, with the rest obtained from reference TRBV7-2 and TRBJ2-1, is as follows: GAGVSQSPSNKVTEKGKDVELRCDPISGHTALYWYRQSLGQGLEFLIYFQGNSAPDKSGLPSDRFSAERTGGSVSTLTIQRTQQEDSAVYLCASSSRGASGSSYNEQFFGPGTRLTVL.

The chain couples TRBV28 to TRBJ1-1, with 7 bases matching TRBD1. The CDR3 has 14 residues. V shed 6 bases, J shed 1 base, and the junction held 5 bases outside the gene matches. The germline gives CDR1 MDHEN, CDR2 SYDVKM. The CDR3 loop reads CASSSGTANTEAFF. In DNA, the CDR3 is TGTGCCAGCAGCTCCGGGACAGCGAACACTGAAGCTTTCTTT.

This chain links TRBV5-8 with TRBJ1-1, with D possibly matching TRBD1 (5 bases). Germline CDR1 SGHTS, CDR2 YDEGEE. With 2 bases removed from V and 9 bases from J, the gap between germline ends came to 14 bases. The CDR3 runs to 13 residues. CDR3 sequence: CASSLGAEGKAFF. The CDR3 DNA is TGTGCCAGCAGCTTAGGGGCGGAGGGGAAAGCTTTCTTT.

V gene TRBV28 combines with J gene TRBJ1-1, with 10 bases aligning to TRBD1. V was clipped by 3 bases and J by 5 bases; unmatched bases: 6. The CDR3 covers 15 residues. CDR1 MDHEN and CDR2 SYDVKM come from the germline V gene. The chain's CDR3 is CASSLTGGARTEAFF. The DNA of the CDR3 is TGTGCCAGCAGTTTGACAGGGGGCGCTCGGACTGAAGCTTTCTTT.

J is TRBJ2-1 and V is TRBV6-1, with D possibly TRBD1 on 5 matching bases. Germline-derived CDR1 and CDR2 are MNHNS and SASEGT. This CDR3 comprises 14 residues. V was cut by 2 bases and J by 13 bases, with 18 bases left in between. In DNA form, the CDR3 reads TGTGCCAGCAGTGAAATCGGAGTTGGGGCGGCCCAGTTCTTC. It is translated as CASSEIGVGAAQFF.

This clone turned up a few times. The V gene is TRBV5-1, the J gene TRBJ2-2; 7 bases fit TRBD1. This CDR3 region has 15 residues. V shed 1 base and J 4 bases; nucleotides not matched to a gene: 4. Germline values: CDR1 SGHRS, CDR2 YFSETQ. CDR3 sequence (DNA): TGCGCCAGCAGCTTGACGGCAGGGGGCACCGGGGAGCTGTTTTTT. This sequence encodes CASSLTAGGTGELFF.

Turning to this clone: The junction does not match germline at one end; this may be a read error. This chain uses TRBV7-9 with TRBJ1-1; D remains unclear. Germline-derived CDR1 and CDR2 are SEHNR and FQNEAQ (reference sequence). This CDR3 is built from 12 residues. The DNA for the CDR3 is TGTTCCAGCAGCCTAGGCGAGGTCTTGGCTTTCTTT. Residues: CSSSLGEVLAFF.

The chain combines TRBV9 with TRBJ2-5; weak D call: TRBD1 (6 bases). The germline V gene encodes CDR1 SGDLS and CDR2 YYNGEE. The CDR3 loop spans 14 amino acids. Between the trimmed V and J ends, which lost 3 bases and 5 bases, there was a span of 14 bases. The chain's CDR3 is CASSATGLAETQYF. As DNA, the CDR3 is TGTGCCAGCAGCGCGACAGGTTTGGCCGAGACCCAGTACTTC.